One T cell receptor beta chain is described in this entry. Antigen: not known. The sample belongs to a study of shared clonotypes between healthy human individuals. Turning to the study itself: Three CD4 naive, three CD4 memory, two CD8 naive and one CD8 memory plate were used per donor.

Naive CD8 cells lacked CD45RO and underwent positive selection for CCR7, leaving out terminally differentiated effector memory CD45RA+ cells. Study findings and constraints: Donor clonotype sharing was expected to depend on sequencing depth. What naive subsets generally showed was a larger estimated richness than memory subsets showed. Limited genetic and exposure-history diversity came from having few donors.

Using immunoSEQ multiplex PCR, the repertoire was profiled, and TCRdb retains in-frame clones only, with some absent. The sample has about 2.2 million clones; just under 95% are singletons. Germline-derived CDR1 and CDR2 are SGDLS and YYNGEE. The CDR3 consists of 16 residues. V lost 0 bases and J lost 3, with 12 bases in between. The chain uses TRBV9 and TRBJ1-4, with D perhaps matching TRBD1 (6 bases). This receptor was obtained from a man aged 18 to 35 in good health. Some clones in this sample may be carry-over from other donors' samples. Sequenced material: naive CD8+ T cells from PBMCs. This chain's CDR3 is CASSVGNRAPNEKLFF. The CDR3 nucleotides are TGTGCCAGCAGCGTAGGGAACAGGGCGCCTAATGAAAAACTGTTTTTT.